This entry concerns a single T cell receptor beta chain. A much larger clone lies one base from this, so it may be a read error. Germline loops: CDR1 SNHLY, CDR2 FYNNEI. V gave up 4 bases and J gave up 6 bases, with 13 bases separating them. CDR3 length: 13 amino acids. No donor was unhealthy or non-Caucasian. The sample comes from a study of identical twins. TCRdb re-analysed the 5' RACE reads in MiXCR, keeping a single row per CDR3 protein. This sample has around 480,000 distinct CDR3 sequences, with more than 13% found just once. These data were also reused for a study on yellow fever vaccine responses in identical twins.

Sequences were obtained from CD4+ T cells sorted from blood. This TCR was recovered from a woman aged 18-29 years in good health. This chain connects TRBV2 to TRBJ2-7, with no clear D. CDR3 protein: CASSALGECEQYF. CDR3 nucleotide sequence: TGTGCCAGCAGTGCCCTAGGAGAATGCGAGCAGTACTTC.